The 9 T cell receptor beta chains presented below share a single source sample, sequenced in a study of T cells after yellow fever vaccination (dated by TCRdb to between 2018 and 2021). What the treatment or condition label conveys for this sample: live attenuated yellow fever vaccine strain. The library came from 5' RACE. The reads were generated on an Illumina NovaSeq 6000. TCRdb cleaned the public reads at Q25 with fastp, built clones with MiXCR and kept in-frame beta chains. Under each unique CDR3 protein, matching rows form one entry showing the most common genes and DNA. Here the sample has some 220,000 distinct CDR3 sequences; 3.2% occur a single time. Clones ranked in the top ten supply roughly 3% of the sample. Sequencing used CD4+ T cells sorted from PBMCs, obtained 10 days after the yellow fever booster vaccination. The receptors originated from a man between 18 and 35 years old who received the YFV17D yellow fever vaccine.

This clonotype was counted a few times. The V and J genes are TRBV24-1 and TRBJ2-1, with TRBD2 identical over 7 bases. The CDR3 runs 12 residues. Germline V gene data show CDR1 as KGHDR and CDR2 as SFDVKD. The V segment lost 3 bases and the J segment 12 bases; nucleotides outside the gene matches: 4. This chain's CDR3 is CATSDRGLLQFF. CDR3 sequence (DNA): TGTGCCACCAGTGATCGGGGACTATTGCAGTTCTTC.

This clonotype was picked up many times. The rearrangement joins TRBV7-2 to TRBJ2-5; 7 bases align to TRBD2. The length of the CDR3 is 15 residues. V shed 5 bases, J shed 7 bases, and the junction held 13 bases outside the gene matches. Germline values: CDR1 SGHTA, CDR2 FQGNSA. CDR3: CASSPPVGGERTQYF. The CDR3 nucleotides are TGTGCCAGCAGCCCGCCCGTGGGGGGGGAAAGGACCCAGTACTTC.

There are many counts of this clonotype. The chain has TRBV11-1 and TRBJ1-6, with no clear D. V lost 5 bases to trimming and J lost 8 bases, with 19 bases between them. The CDR3 totals 16 residues. Per the germline V gene, CDR1 is SGHAT and CDR2 is FQDESV (reference sequence). CDR3 sequence (DNA): TGTGCCAGCAGCCAGCACTCAAGTACGGCCGATTCACCCCTCCACTTT. Translated, it gives CASSQHSSTADSPLHF.

This chain uses TRBV20-1 with TRBJ2-1, with 9 nucleotides matching TRBD2. The CDR3 extends over 15 amino acids. CDR1 and CDR2 from the germline V gene are DFQATT and SNEGSKA (reference sequence). Trimming removed 6 bases from V and 7 bases from J; junction bases left unmatched: 13. The CDR3 DNA reads as TGCAGTGCCCCACGGACGGGCGGGGGGGGAAATGAGCAGTTCTTC. Its translation is CSAPRTGGGGNEQFF.

The sample holds a few counts of this clonotype. The V and J genes are TRBV7-2 and TRBJ2-7; the match to TRBD2 covers 10 bases. The germline V gene encodes CDR1 SGHTA and CDR2 FQGNSA. CDR3 length: 14 amino acids. The V and J ends lost 5 bases and 2 bases, in that order; junction bases with no gene match: 3. Written as DNA, the CDR3 is TGTGCCAGCAGCATGAGCGGGGGGGCCTACGAGCAGTACGTC. It yields the protein CASSMSGGAYEQYV.

This clonotype was counted many times. The V and J genes are TRBV20-1 and TRBJ1-3; D is possibly TRBD1 (5 bases). Trimming cost V 4 bases and J 8 bases, with 21 bases left between them. Looked up from germline, CDR1 is DFQATT and CDR2 is SNEGSKA (reference sequence). The CDR3 spans 15 residues. DNA of the CDR3: TGCAGTGCTATCACGCCGGGACCCTCCGGGGACACCATATATTTT. It yields the protein CSAITPGPSGDTIYF.

This clonotype has ten or more counts. The chain links TRBV7-8 to TRBJ1-3; tentatively, D is TRBD1 (6 bases). The CDR3 covers 13 residues. Trimming left V 5 bases short and J 8 bases short, with 13 bases between. Per the germline V gene, CDR1 is SGHVS and CDR2 is FQNEAQ. In DNA, the CDR3 is TGTGCCAGCAGCCGAGAGGGGGGGGACACCATATATTTT. Translated: CASSREGGDTIYF.

This clonotype appeared a few times. This chain uses TRBV29-1 with TRBJ1-2; D is possibly TRBD1 (5 bases). This CDR3 spans 13 amino acids. Germline loops: CDR1 SQVTM, CDR2 ANQGSEA. Trimming pared 6 bases from V and 4 bases from J, leaving 15 bases between. The DNA of the CDR3 is TGCAGCGTAGCGGACCGGGGCGGCTATGGCTACACCTTC. Encoded protein: CSVADRGGYGYTF.

This clonotype has ten or more counts. The chain recombines TRBV5-1 with TRBJ2-7; D unclear. Germline V gives CDR1 SGHRS, CDR2 YFSETQ. V lost 5 bases and J lost 3, with 15 bases in between. The CDR3 runs to 14 residues. The CDR3 coding sequence is TGCGCCAGCAGAGAACGGGCCAACGACTACGAGCAGTACTTC. Amino acid sequence: CASRERANDYEQYF.